This T cell receptor (beta chain) appears in the sequencing data of a study of PD-L1 blockade in urothelial cancer. Study summary: The median number of T cells present in blood samples was approximately 140,000. Whole-study results and caveats: Durable-benefit patients showed greater tumor-associated blood clone expansion at 3 weeks.

Synthetic TCR analog templates were added to each PCR reaction. Some clones are missing from TCRdb's copy, which holds only in-frame ones; the method was immunoSEQ multiplex PCR. There are about 57,000 clones in the sample; roughly 84% occur only once, and 2.9% lies in the top ten. From germline, CDR1 is MDHEN and CDR2 SYDVKM. The CDR3 runs 15 residues. After removal of 6 bases from V and 1 base from J, the junction contained 4 bases not matched to a gene. In this sample, this clone turned up once. Its matching antigen is unknown. The source is a man aged 50 or older with urothelial cancer. Here the sequenced sample was PBMCs, taken around atezolizumab (anti-PD-L1) treatment. The chain employs TRBV28 and TRBJ1-5; 9 nucleotides line up with TRBD1. The CDR3 nucleotides read TGTGCCAGCAGATCGACAGGGGGGAGCAATCAGCCCCAGCATTTT. It codes for CASRSTGGSNQPQHF.